The 11 T cell receptor beta chains presented below share a single source sample, sequenced in a study of T cells in Graves' hyperthyroidism and ophthalmopathy. Amplified regions were TCR beta CDR3 sequences from RNA transcripts. First-round RT-PCR of the TCR CDR3 relied on the HTBI primer set. TCRdb ran MiXCR on the multiplex PCR reads and lists one entry per CDR3 protein. The data contain hundreds of thousands of distinct CDR3 sequences, about 16% of them singletons. Sequencing was carried out using blood. These receptors were obtained from a woman aged 40 to 50 with Graves' ophthalmopathy.

The chain is built from TRBV11-2 and TRBJ2-2; D is undetermined. The CDR3 loop spans 12 amino acids. V was trimmed by 6 bases and J by 4 bases, leaving 6 bases between them. Per the germline V gene, CDR1 is SGHAT and CDR2 is FQNNGV. CDR3 loop: CASRGITGELFF. The CDR3 bases are TGTGCCAGCAGGGGAATCACCGGGGAGCTGTTTTTT.

The rearrangement links TRBV20-1 to TRBJ2-3, with D unresolved. The CDR3 extends over 11 amino acids. From germline, CDR1 is DFQATT and CDR2 SNEGSKA (reference sequence). Trimming left V 5 bases short and J 6 bases short, with 9 bases between. Written as DNA, the CDR3 is TGCAGTGCTGCGAAGGTGGATACGCAGTATTTT. Translating gives CSAAKVDTQYF.

This clonotype came up once. The V call is TRBV3-1, the J call TRBJ2-5; TRBD2 matches at 13 bases. Germline V gene sequence: CDR1 LGHDT, CDR2 YNNKEL (reference sequence). The CDR3 has 20 amino acids. The ends lost 3 bases at V and 4 bases at J; junction bases unmatched: 17. Here the CDR3 reads CASSHVGSTSGRRAGETQYF. CDR3 nucleotide sequence: TGTGCCAGCAGCCATGTGGGTTCGACTAGCGGGAGGAGGGCGGGAGAGACCCAGTACTTC.

The chain joins TRBV12-3 or TRBV12-4 to TRBJ2-1, with D possibly matching TRBD2 (5 bases). CDR3 length: 13 amino acids. Trimming left V 3 bases short and J 8 bases short, with 11 bases between. The CDR3 DNA reads TGTGCCAGCAGTTTGGATCCGGGGTATGAGCAGTTCTTC. Translated: CASSLDPGYEQFF.

This clonotype appeared a few times. The chain couples TRBV20-1 to TRBJ2-7, with 8 bases lining up with TRBD2. This CDR3 has 14 amino acids. V lost 5 bases, J lost 2 bases, and 8 bases stayed unmatched. Per germline, CDR1 DFQATT and CDR2 SNEGSKA (reference sequence). DNA of the CDR3: TGCAGTGCTTTGAGCGGGAGTTTGCCCTACGAGCAGTACTTC. The encoded protein is CSALSGSLPYEQYF.

This chain uses TRBV7-2 with TRBJ1-2; weak D call: TRBD1 (5 bases). Germline values: CDR1 SGHTA, CDR2 FQGNSA. The CDR3 has 14 amino acids. V was shortened by 1 base and J by 3 bases, with 9 bases between the two germline ends. CDR3 amino acids: CASSLEGTDYGYTF. The CDR3 DNA is TGTGCCAGCAGCTTAGAGGGGACTGACTATGGCTACACCTTC.

The rearrangement links TRBV5-1 to TRBJ1-4; D unclear. V gave up 1 base and J gave up 0 bases, with 10 bases separating them. The germline V gene has CDR1 SGHRS and CDR2 YFSETQ. There are 16 residues in the CDR3. The CDR3 spells CASSLQPPATNEKLFF. The CDR3 DNA reads as TGCGCCAGCAGCTTGCAACCACCAGCAACTAATGAAAAACTGTTTTTT.

This clonotype was observed many times. CDR3 nucleotide sequence: TGCAGTGCGAGCCACAGGGCTAACTACGAGCAGTACTTC. Its translation is CSASHRANYEQYF. The V and J genes are TRBV20-1 and TRBJ2-7, with D maybe TRBD1 (6 bases). The V end lost 6 bases, the J end lost 3 bases, and 15 bases lay between the germline ends. From germline, CDR1 is DFQATT and CDR2 SNEGSKA (reference sequence). This CDR3 is built from 13 residues.

Many counts were recorded for this clonotype. V gene TRBV18 combines with J gene TRBJ1-1; the D gene is possibly TRBD1 (6 bases). Germline lookup yields CDR1 KGHSH and CDR2 LQKENI. The V gene lost 3 bases and the J gene lost 3 bases, with 14 bases spanning the gap. The CDR3 is made up of 15 amino acids. This CDR3 is CASSPTTGSDTEAFF. The CDR3 region has the DNA TGTGCCAGCTCACCTACAACAGGGTCGGACACTGAAGCTTTCTTT.

This clonotype has a count of ten or more. The rearrangement joins TRBV7-9 to TRBJ1-4, with D uncertain. The V gene lost 5 bases and the J gene lost 7 bases, with 11 bases spanning the gap. Germline-derived CDR1 and CDR2 are SEHNR and FQNEAQ (reference sequence). This CDR3 spans 13 amino acids. The chain's CDR3 is CASSLDGIEKLFF. DNA for the CDR3: TGTGCCAGCAGCCTTGACGGGATTGAAAAACTGTTTTTT.

This clonotype was seen a few times. The chain carries TRBV20-1 and TRBJ2-7; D unclear. Trimming left V 5 bases short and J 1 base short, with 9 bases between. Germline CDR1 DFQATT, CDR2 SNEGSKA (reference sequence). This CDR3 is built from 12 residues. This CDR3 reads CSALRFSYEQYF. CDR3 nucleotide sequence: TGCAGTGCTCTAAGGTTTTCCTACGAGCAGTACTTC.